The 26 T cell receptor beta chains in this list originate from one sample, sequenced in a study of T cells after yellow fever vaccination. TCRdb called the 5' RACE reads again in MiXCR, with one record for every CDR3 protein. The table records hundreds of thousands of distinct CDR3 sequences, approximately 15% of them present only once. Here the sequenced sample was PBMCs, taken on the day of the yellow fever booster vaccination. These receptors were collected from a man aged 25 to 40 who received the YFV17D yellow fever vaccine.

This clonotype occurred a few times. The chain joins TRBV5-1 to TRBJ1-1; D is perhaps TRBD1 (6 bases). Deletions cut 4 bases from V and 1 base from J, with 11 bases between. This CDR3 is built from 14 residues. Germline-derived CDR1 and CDR2 are SGHRS and YFSETQ. CDR3 region: CASSPGHPNTEAFF. The DNA for the CDR3 is TGCGCCAGCAGCCCGGGACACCCGAACACTGAAGCTTTCTTT.

This clonotype has ten or more counts. The chain combines TRBV4-2 with TRBJ1-2; no reliable D call. Germline V gene sequence: CDR1 LGHNA, CDR2 YNFKEQ. The CDR3 loop spans 14 amino acids. Trimming removed 0 bases from V and 3 bases from J, with 8 bases in between. CDR3 bases: TGTGCCAGCAGCCAAGAACTCATGGACTATGGCTACACCTTC. This codes for CASSQELMDYGYTF.

The chain has TRBV30 and TRBJ2-7; either TRBD1 or TRBD2 may supply D (5 bases each). The length of the CDR3 is 14 residues. V was cut by 0 bases and J by 4 bases, with 13 bases left in between. Germline V gene data show CDR1 as GTSNPN and CDR2 as SVGIG (reference sequence). CDR3 coding DNA: TGTGCCTGGAGTGTGGCTGGGGGTGGGTACGAGCAGTACTTC. Translated: CAWSVAGGGYEQYF. Full variable domain (outside the CDR3, taken from reference TRBV30 and TRBJ2-7): SQTIHQWPATLVQPVGSPLSLECTVEGTSNPNLYWYRQAAGRGLQLLFYSVGIGQISSEVPQNLSASRPQDRQFILSSKKLLLSDSGFYLCAWSVAGGGYEQYFGPGTRLTVT.

The genes are TRBV5-4 and TRBJ2-3; 11 nucleotides line up with TRBD2. Germline V CDR1 and CDR2: SGHNT, YYREEE (reference sequence). Unmatched junction bases numbered 1, after V lost 5 bases and J lost 5 bases. There are 13 residues in the CDR3. CDR3 residues: CASRLAGEDTQYF. CDR3 nucleotide sequence: TGTGCCAGCAGACTAGCGGGAGAAGATACGCAGTATTTT.

This clonotype was seen only a few times. The V call is TRBV20-1, the J call TRBJ2-2; 11 nucleotides line up with TRBD1. Germline loops: CDR1 DFQATT, CDR2 SNEGSKA (reference sequence). Losses at the gene ends were 2 bases for V and 5 bases for J; bases not matched to a gene: 10. This CDR3 region has 17 residues. Here the CDR3 reads CSARPGQGAGPTGELFF. The CDR3, as DNA: TGCAGTGCTAGACCCGGACAGGGGGCCGGTCCAACCGGGGAGCTGTTTTTT.

The genes are TRBV5-1 and TRBJ2-1; the match to TRBD2 covers 9 bases. Germline loops: CDR1 SGHRS, CDR2 YFSETQ. CDR3 length equals 16 residues. The ends lost 4 bases at V and 3 bases at J; junction bases unmatched: 8. The CDR3 DNA is TGCGCCAGCAGCCCAGGGGCTAGCGGGGACTACAATGAGCAGTTCTTC. It translates to CASSPGASGDYNEQFF.

This clonotype was seen a few times. The genes are TRBV7-2 and TRBJ2-3, with TRBD2 as a possible D gene (6 bases). Germline V lookup: CDR1 SGHTA, CDR2 FQGNSA. V dropped 1 base and J dropped 1 base, with 15 bases sitting between them. The CDR3 runs 17 residues. The CDR3 DNA is TGTGCCAGCAGCTTAGTCCCAGCGGGTGGGGGCACAGATACGCAGTATTTT. Amino acid sequence: CASSLVPAGGGTDTQYF.

This clonotype was counted a few times. V is TRBV5-4 and J is TRBJ2-1; 9 nucleotides align to TRBD2. The CDR3 contains 16 residues. The germline CDR1 and CDR2 sequences are SGHNT and YYREEE (reference sequence). The trim removed 0 bases at V and 2 bases at J, leaving 3 bases unmatched. This CDR3 is CASSLGTSVAYNEQFF. The CDR3, as DNA: TGTGCCAGCAGCTTGGGGACTAGCGTCGCCTACAATGAGCAGTTCTTC.

The V call is TRBV5-4, the J call TRBJ2-1; D unclear. V was trimmed by 3 bases and J by 8 bases, leaving 15 bases between them. CDR3 length: 14 amino acids. CDR1 and CDR2 from the germline V gene are SGHNT and YYREEE (reference sequence). CDR3 in amino acids: CASSSPSRSDEQFF. The CDR3 nucleotides read TGTGCCAGCAGCTCTCCCTCTAGATCGGATGAGCAGTTCTTC.

This clonotype was observed a handful of times. V is TRBV13 and J is TRBJ2-1; the match to TRBD2 covers 11 bases. The CDR3 is 17 amino acids. Looked up from germline, CDR1 is PRHDT and CDR2 is FYEKMQ (reference sequence). V gave up 3 bases and J gave up 2 bases; unmatched junction bases: 6. The CDR3 reads CASSFSSGRPAYNEQFF. The CDR3 nucleotides read TGTGCCAGCAGCTTTTCTAGCGGGAGGCCCGCCTACAATGAGCAGTTCTTC.

This clonotype turned up a few times. The J gene is TRBJ1-5, the V gene TRBV7-9; perhaps TRBD1 as D (5 bases). Germline-derived CDR1 and CDR2 are SEHNR and FQNEAQ (reference sequence). V was shortened by 1 base and J by 7 bases, with 17 bases between the two germline ends. The CDR3 runs 16 residues. CDR3 amino acids: CASSLGDGSPYQPQHF. Here the CDR3 DNA reads TGTGCCAGCAGCTTAGGGGACGGAAGCCCGTACCAGCCCCAGCATTTT.

This rearrangement joins TRBV12-3 or TRBV12-4 to TRBJ2-1; D possibly corresponds to TRBD2 (6 bases). V lost 1 base and J 12 bases, leaving 13 bases between the germline ends. This CDR3 spans 13 amino acids. CDR3 DNA: TGTGCCAGCAGTTTAGTTACCCGGGAGAGGCAGTTCTTC. Translating gives CASSLVTRERQFF.

This clonotype was picked up a small number of times. V gene TRBV20-1 combines with J gene TRBJ2-7, with D possibly being TRBD1 (6 bases). There are 14 residues in the CDR3. CDR1 is DFQATT, CDR2 SNEGSKA, per germline (reference sequence). V lost 4 bases to trimming and J lost 3 bases, with 16 bases between them. The CDR3, as DNA: TGCAGTGCTACCCGAGGGGGACAAGACTACGAGCAGTACTTC. This encodes CSATRGGQDYEQYF.

This clonotype has just a few counts. J is TRBJ2-1 and V is TRBV20-1; D might be TRBD2 (5 bases). This CDR3 is 13 amino acids long. V was trimmed by 5 bases and J by 4 bases, leaving 12 bases between them. The V gene's germline CDR1 is DFQATT and CDR2 SNEGSKA (reference sequence). This CDR3 reads CSASGNPYNEQFF. The CDR3 DNA is TGCAGTGCTTCCGGGAACCCATACAATGAGCAGTTCTTC.

This clonotype was detected a few times. CDR3 residues: CASGTDQETQYF. Here the CDR3 DNA reads TGCGCCAGCGGGACAGACCAAGAGACCCAGTACTTC. The chain uses TRBV5-1 and TRBJ2-5; 7 positions match TRBD1. The length of the CDR3 is 12 residues. Trimming removed 7 bases from V and 0 bases from J; junction bases left unmatched: 0. Germline-derived CDR1 and CDR2 are SGHRS and YFSETQ.

This clonotype has just a few counts. This chain connects TRBV12-3 or TRBV12-4 to TRBJ2-2; the D call may be TRBD1 or TRBD2 (6 bases each). The CDR3 extends over 16 amino acids. V shed 5 bases and J shed 7 bases, with 20 bases lying between them. The CDR3 nucleotides are TGTGCCAGCAGTCCCGTTACCGGGGGCGCCGTCGGGGAGCTGTTTTTT. Its translation is CASSPVTGGAVGELFF.

V is TRBV28 and J is TRBJ2-7; the D is unclear. The V end lost 3 bases, the J end lost 4 bases, and 10 bases lay between the germline ends. Germline CDR1 is MDHEN and CDR2 is SYDVKM. This CDR3 comprises 13 residues. DNA for the CDR3: TGTGCCAGCAGTTTCCCACTAACGTACGAGCAGTACTTC. Protein sequence: CASSFPLTYEQYF.

This clonotype has just a few counts. This chain joins TRBV14 and TRBJ2-7, with 10 bases fitting TRBD2. The J segment lost 2 bases and the V segment lost 5 bases, leaving 9 bases of the junction unmatched. Looked up from germline, CDR1 is SGHDN and CDR2 is FVKESK. CDR3 length: 16 amino acids. In DNA, the CDR3 is TGTGCCAGCAGCAAAAGGCCTAGCGGGAGCCCCTACGAGCAGTACTTC. Translated, it gives CASSKRPSGSPYEQYF.

J is TRBJ2-2 and V is TRBV29-1; tentatively, D is TRBD2 (5 bases). The CDR3 is 13 amino acids. Germline V gene data show CDR1 as SQVTM and CDR2 as ANQGSEA. The ends were cut back, 4 bases at V and 5 bases at J, with 11 bases in the middle. CDR3 nucleotides: TGCAGCGTTGGGGTTCGGACTACCGGGGAGCTGTTTTTT. It yields the protein CSVGVRTTGELFF.

This clonotype was observed a handful of times. The chain uses TRBV7-9 and TRBJ2-5; D unresolved. The CDR3 spans 14 residues. Trimming removed 0 bases from V and 3 bases from J, with 8 bases in between. Germline V gives CDR1 SEHNR, CDR2 FQNEAQ (reference sequence). CDR3 DNA: TGTGCCAGCAGCTTAGCGACATTGGAAGAGACCCAGTACTTC. Amino acid sequence: CASSLATLEETQYF.

The V gene is TRBV6-2 or TRBV6-3, the J gene TRBJ2-3; possible D gene TRBD2, 9 bases. Germline V gene lookup returns CDR1 MNHEY and CDR2 SVGEGT. V shed 6 bases and J shed 1 base, with 26 bases lying between them. CDR3 size: 19 residues. In DNA form, the CDR3 reads TGTGCCAGCAGCCCAGGGGGCGCGGCTAGCGGGATCCGCACAGATACGCAGTATTTT. Its translation: CASSPGGAASGIRTDTQYF.

This clonotype was counted a few times. The V call is TRBV5-1, the J call TRBJ2-6; the match to TRBD1 covers 8 bases. The CDR3 is 19 residues long. Trimming cost V 7 bases and J 4 bases; bases outside gene matches: 19. Germline CDR1 is SGHRS and CDR2 is YFSETQ. Here the CDR3 reads CASDKHRQGSTGGANVLTF. The CDR3 region has the DNA TGCGCCAGCGACAAACACCGACAGGGGTCAACTGGAGGGGCCAACGTCCTGACTTTC.

The chain couples TRBV19 to TRBJ1-1; TRBD1 matches 11 bases. The CDR3 length is 15 residues. The V segment lost 4 bases and the J segment 6 bases; nucleotides outside the gene matches: 7. CDR1 is LNHDA and CDR2 is SQIVND in the germline V gene (reference sequence). The CDR3 loop reads CASSRTGGVMAEAFF. The CDR3 region has the DNA TGTGCCAGTAGTAGGACAGGGGGCGTGATGGCTGAAGCTTTCTTT.

J is TRBJ2-3 and V is TRBV19, with TRBD2 matching over 7 bases. Per the germline V gene, CDR1 is LNHDA and CDR2 is SQIVND (reference sequence). This CDR3 is 15 amino acids long. J lost 4 bases, V lost 4 bases, and 8 bases had no gene match. The CDR3 DNA follows: TGTGCCAGTAGTAGTCCGGCGGGAGCCCCAGATACGCAGTATTTT. Translation gives CASSSPAGAPDTQYF.

This clonotype has only one observation. The genes are TRBV28 and TRBJ1-5; tentatively, D is TRBD1 (5 bases). The CDR3 sequence is 17 residues long. Germline V lookup: CDR1 MDHEN, CDR2 SYDVKM. V was trimmed by 4 bases and J by 6 bases, leaving 22 bases between them. CDR3 sequence reads: CASSYNIGASAVQPQHF. CDR3 nucleotides: TGTGCCAGCAGTTACAATATAGGGGCCTCGGCCGTTCAGCCCCAGCATTTT.

As DNA, the CDR3 is TGTGCCAGCAGCTATGACAGGGCCCGCGAGCAGTACTTC. This translates into CASSYDRAREQYF. The genes are TRBV3-1 and TRBJ2-7; TRBD1 matches 7 bases. This CDR3 has 13 residues. The trim removed 5 bases at V and 6 bases at J, leaving 7 bases unmatched. From germline, CDR1 is LGHDT and CDR2 YNNKEL (reference sequence).